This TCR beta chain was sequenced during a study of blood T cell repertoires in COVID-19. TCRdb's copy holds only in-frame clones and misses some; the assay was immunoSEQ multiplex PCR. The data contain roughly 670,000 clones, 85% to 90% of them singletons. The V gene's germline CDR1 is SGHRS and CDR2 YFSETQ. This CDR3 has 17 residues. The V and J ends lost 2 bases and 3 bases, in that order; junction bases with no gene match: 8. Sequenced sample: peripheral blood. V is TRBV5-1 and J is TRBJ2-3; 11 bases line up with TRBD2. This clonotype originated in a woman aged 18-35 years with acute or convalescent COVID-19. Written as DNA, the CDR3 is TGCGCCAGCAGCTTATTAGCGGGGGGGGCCCCGACAGATACGCAGTATTTT. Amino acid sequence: CASSLLAGGAPTDTQYF.